This T cell receptor beta chain was found in a study of STAT3 mutations in large granular lymphocyte leukemia. Study results and caveats: Clonal expansion was inferred from samples taken at other timepoints. Every T-cell large granular lymphocyte leukemia patient had at least one immunodominant TCR beta clonotype. All newly emerging clones after therapy were STAT3 wild type.

Points on this clone: Antigen specificity is unknown.

The V end was cut by 7 bases, the J end by 2 bases, with 10 bases between. Germline V gene sequence: CDR1 MDHEN, CDR2 SYDVKM. The CDR3 extends over 13 amino acids. TCRbeta libraries averaged around 37,000 productive templates per sample. Data came from immunoSEQ multiplex PCR; TCRdb stores just in-frame clones and leaves some out. The sample consists of roughly 40,000 clones, around nine tenths of them appearing once. The chain recombines TRBV28 with TRBJ2-3; D is uncertain. Source material: PBMCs. This sequence was found in a human donor with T large granular lymphocyte leukemia. Some clones in this sample may be carry-over from other donors' samples. CDR3 DNA sequence: TGTGCCAGCACCTCCGCGGTCACAGATACGCAGTATTTT. Translated: CASTSAVTDTQYF.